The next 22 T cell receptor beta chains were all read from a single sample in a study of beta chain features in type 1 diabetes. No antigen has been identified for these receptors. Study-level results: There was a moderate but significant shortening of TCRB CDR3s in all four CD4+ subsets of Type 1 diabetes patients.

Isolated RNA was reverse transcribed in full, so expressed TCRB transcripts were sequenced. Profiled with immunoSEQ multiplex PCR; TCRdb holds only in-frame clones, not every one. This table holds under 850,000 clones, 13% found once. The sample consisted of naive CD4+ T cells from blood. These receptors all stem from a man aged 18 to 30 with type 1 diabetes.

This sequence joins TRBV5-1 and TRBJ2-5; 10 positions agree with TRBD2. Germline CDR1 and CDR2: SGHRS and YFSETQ. The CDR3 is 17 amino acids. J was trimmed by 5 bases and V by 4 bases; bases with no gene match: 14. This chain's CDR3 is CASSPGTSALRVETQYF. DNA of the CDR3: TGCGCCAGCAGCCCCGGGACTAGCGCCTTACGAGTGGAGACCCAGTACTTC.

The V gene is TRBV4-1, the J gene TRBJ2-7; 10 bases are a match to TRBD1. The germline V gene has CDR1 MGHRA and CDR2 YSYEKL. CDR3 length: 16 amino acids. The trim removed 3 bases at V and 2 bases at J, leaving 7 bases unmatched. In DNA form, the CDR3 reads TGCGCCAGCAGCCAGCTCGGGACAGGGGATCCCTACGAGCAGTACTTC. This translates into CASSQLGTGDPYEQYF.

This clone was observed a few times. The chain has TRBV12-5 and TRBJ2-2; no reliable D call. The CDR3 has 13 residues. Trimming removed 0 bases at V and 5 bases at J, with 4 bases between. The germline gives CDR1 LGHNT, CDR2 FRNRAP. In DNA form, the CDR3 reads TGTGCTAGTGGTTTGGTACCGACCGGGGAGCTGTTTTTT. This sequence encodes CASGLVPTGELFF.

The rearrangement links TRBV4-1 to TRBJ1-5; the D is unclear. V was trimmed by 1 base and J by 7 bases, leaving 14 bases between them. The CDR3 consists of 15 residues. The V gene's germline CDR1 is MGHRA and CDR2 YSYEKL. The CDR3 reads CASSQGSGVGQPQHF. In DNA form, the CDR3 reads TGCGCCAGCAGCCAAGGATCAGGCGTGGGGCAGCCCCAGCATTTT.

This chain connects TRBV9 to TRBJ1-6; no firm D call. This CDR3 is 13 amino acids long. Trimming took 3 bases from V and 6 from J, leaving 7 bases between them. Germline values: CDR1 SGDLS, CDR2 YYNGEE. The CDR3 DNA reads TGTGCCAGCAGCGCCAGGCTTAATTCACCCCTCCACTTT. Its protein is CASSARLNSPLHF. Looking up the rest from reference TRBV9 and TRBJ1-6 gives the full variable domain: DSGVTQTPKHLITATGQRVTLRCSPRSGDLSVYWYQQSLDQGLQFLIQYYNGEERAKGNILERFSAQQFPDLHSELNLSSLELGDSALYFCASSARLNSPLHFGNGTRLTVT.

This clone was seen a few times. V usage is TRBV4-1 and J usage is TRBJ1-1; D remains ambiguous. This CDR3 region has 13 residues. From germline, CDR1 is MGHRA and CDR2 YSYEKL. With 0 bases removed from V and 1 base from J, the gap between germline ends came to 3 bases. The CDR3 reads CASSQDWNTEAFF. The CDR3 bases are TGCGCCAGCAGCCAAGATTGGAACACTGAAGCTTTCTTT.

J is TRBJ2-1 and V is TRBV18; D is possibly TRBD2 (7 bases). Germline V gene data show CDR1 as KGHSH and CDR2 as LQKENI. The CDR3 contains 16 residues. V lost 0 bases and J lost 1, with 10 bases in between. In DNA form, the CDR3 reads TGTGCCAGCTCACCACCGGGGGGGGCGTCCTACAATGAGCAGTTCTTC. Its translation is CASSPPGGASYNEQFF.

The rearrangement links TRBV2 to TRBJ1-2; possible D gene TRBD1, 6 bases. The ends were cut back, 2 bases at V and 4 bases at J, with 14 bases in the middle. The CDR3 has 15 amino acids. CDR1 SNHLY and CDR2 FYNNEI come from the germline V gene. CDR3 coding DNA: TGTGCCAGCAGTGAACTGGGGGCTAGTGGCTATGGCTACACCTTC. Its protein product is CASSELGASGYGYTF. Looking up the rest from reference TRBV2 and TRBJ1-2 gives the full variable domain: EPEVTQTPSHQVTQMGQEVILRCVPISNHLYFYWYRQILGQKVEFLVSFYNNEISEKSEIFDDQFSVERPDGSNFTLKIRSTKLEDSAMYFCASSELGASGYGYTFGSGTRLTVV.

The chain employs TRBV7-9 and TRBJ1-6; D is uncertain. This CDR3 has 14 amino acids. The V end lost 3 bases, the J end lost 7 bases, and 10 bases lay between the germline ends. Germline CDR1 reads SEHNR; CDR2 reads FQNEAQ (reference sequence). The CDR3, as DNA: TGTGCCAGCAGCTTCGAACGGGAAAATTCACCCCTCCACTTT. Amino acids: CASSFERENSPLHF.

This clone turned up a few times. This chain links TRBV4-1 with TRBJ1-5; 7 bases line up with TRBD1. The CDR3 extends over 14 amino acids. The germline gives CDR1 MGHRA, CDR2 YSYEKL. Trimming took 4 bases from V and 4 from J; bases not matched to a gene: 4. CDR3 sequence: CASSPGTENQPQHF. CDR3 DNA: TGCGCCAGCAGCCCCGGGACAGAGAATCAGCCCCAGCATTTT.

A few counts support this clone. The chain links TRBV7-9 to TRBJ2-7; D gene uncertain. The ends were cut back, 5 bases at V and 3 bases at J, with 5 bases in the middle. Germline assignment: CDR1 SEHNR and CDR2 FQNEAQ (reference sequence). This CDR3 region has 11 residues. CDR3 sequence (DNA): TGTGCCAGCAGCAAACACTACGAGCAGTACTTC. Translated: CASSKHYEQYF.

The chain is built from TRBV7-9 and TRBJ1-1, with 9 bases identical to TRBD1. The CDR3 length is 15 residues. Germline V gives CDR1 SEHNR, CDR2 FQNEAQ (reference sequence). J gave up 0 bases and V 5 bases, and 4 bases lay outside the gene matches. CDR3 region: CASSNRDRVNTEAFF. CDR3 DNA sequence: TGTGCCAGCAGCAACCGGGACAGGGTGAACACTGAAGCTTTCTTT.

The chain recombines TRBV18 with TRBJ2-7, with unresolved D. V was pared by 0 bases and J by 2 bases, with 8 bases between. CDR3 length: 14 amino acids. CDR1 and CDR2 (germline): KGHSH, LQKENI. The CDR3 nucleotides read TGTGCCAGCTCACCACCGAACAGTGCCTACGAGCAGTACTTC. Protein: CASSPPNSAYEQYF.

Only a few counts were recorded for this clone. V gene TRBV7-6 combines with J gene TRBJ2-5; 9 bases match TRBD1. Germline V gives CDR1 SGHVS, CDR2 FNYEAQ. The CDR3 totals 14 residues. V dropped 5 bases and J dropped 3; count of bases not matched to a gene: 4. The CDR3 loop is CASSGRTGEETQYF. CDR3 nucleotide sequence: TGTGCCAGCAGCGGCCGGACAGGGGAAGAGACCCAGTACTTC.

V is TRBV25-1 and J is TRBJ1-1; the match to TRBD1 covers 10 bases. V lost 7 bases to trimming and J lost 4 bases; unmatched junction nucleotides: 6. From germline, CDR1 is MGHDK and CDR2 SYGVNS. This CDR3 comprises 14 residues. CDR3 sequence: CASTPTGGVTEAFF. In DNA, the CDR3 is TGTGCCAGCACCCCGACAGGGGGCGTCACTGAAGCTTTCTTT.

This clone came up a few times. V usage is TRBV4-1 and J usage is TRBJ1-5, with unresolved D. The CDR3 sequence is 20 residues long. Germline CDR1 is MGHRA and CDR2 is YSYEKL. V was cut by 0 bases and J by 4 bases, with 25 bases left in between. CDR3 nucleotides: TGCGCCAGCAGCCAAGATCTGTGGGGAGGGTTCAAGGAAAGTAATCAGCCCCAGCATTTT. It codes for CASSQDLWGGFKESNQPQHF.

The CDR3 here is CASSPLHAGRINSGNTIYF. CDR3 in DNA: TGTGCCAGCAGCCCCCTCCACGCGGGACGGATAAACTCTGGAAACACCATATATTTT. The chain combines TRBV7-9 with TRBJ1-3; possible D gene TRBD1, 5 bases. V shed 5 bases and J shed 0 bases, with 23 bases lying between them. Germline V gene sequence: CDR1 SEHNR, CDR2 FQNEAQ (reference sequence). This CDR3 contains 19 residues.

A remark on this clone: This specimen includes other DNA sequences encoding the same CDR3. The chain has TRBV19 and TRBJ2-5; possible D gene TRBD1, 5 bases. The ends were cut back, 3 bases at V and 5 bases at J, with 7 bases in the middle. The CDR3 extends over 12 amino acids. Looked up from germline, CDR1 is LNHDA and CDR2 is SQIVND (reference sequence). CDR3 amino acids: CASSIQGETQYF. The CDR3 DNA follows: TGTGCCAGTAGTATTCAGGGCGAGACCCAGTACTTC.

The J gene is TRBJ2-7, the V gene TRBV5-4; maybe TRBD2 (6 bases). The CDR3 length is 12 residues. Germline lookup yields CDR1 SGHNT and CDR2 YYREEE (reference sequence). Between the trimmed V and J ends, which lost 9 bases and 5 bases, there was a span of 15 bases. The CDR3 DNA follows: TGTGCCATCGGGCGGGAACCCCACGAGCAGTACTTC. This translates into CAIGREPHEQYF. Filled out from reference TRBV5-4 and TRBJ2-7, the complete variable domain reads ETGVTQSPTHLIKTRGQQVTLRCSSQSGHNTVSWYQQALGQGPQFIFQYYREEENGRGNFPPRFSGLQFPNYSSELNVNALELDDSALYLCAIGREPHEQYFGPGTRLTVT.

The chain uses TRBV4-1 and TRBJ2-7; the D gene could be TRBD1 or TRBD2 (5 bases each). V dropped 1 base and J dropped 2 bases, with 12 bases sitting between them. From germline, CDR1 is MGHRA and CDR2 YSYEKL. This CDR3 is 15 amino acids long. As DNA, the CDR3 is TGCGCCAGCAGCCAAGGAGAGGGGTCTACCTACGAGCAGTACTTC. This sequence encodes CASSQGEGSTYEQYF.

This clone was seen only a few times. This sequence joins TRBV7-9 and TRBJ1-1; 8 nucleotides align to TRBD1. Germline-derived CDR1 and CDR2 are SEHNR and FQNEAQ (reference sequence). Germline trimming cut 4 bases from V and 0 bases from J; bases unmatched to any gene: 4. CDR3 length: 15 residues. CDR3 nucleotides: TGTGCCAGCAGCTCACCGACAGGGGTGAACACTGAAGCTTTCTTT. Encoded protein: CASSSPTGVNTEAFF.

This chain links TRBV12-5 with TRBJ2-5; D not resolved. CDR3 length equals 11 residues. The V end lost 7 bases, the J end lost 9 bases, and 12 bases lay between the germline ends. Germline V gene lookup returns CDR1 LGHNT and CDR2 FRNRAP. The DNA of the CDR3 is TGTGCTAGTGCCTCCCCTGGGGCCCAGTACTTC. Protein: CASASPGAQYF.